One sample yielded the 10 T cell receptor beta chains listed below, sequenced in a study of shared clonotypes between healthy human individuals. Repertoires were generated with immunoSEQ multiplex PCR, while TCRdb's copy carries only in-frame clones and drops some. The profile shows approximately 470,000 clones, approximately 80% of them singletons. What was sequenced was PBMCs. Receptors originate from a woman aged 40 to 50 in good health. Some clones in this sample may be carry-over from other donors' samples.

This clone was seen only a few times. The CDR3, as DNA: TGTGCCAGCAGCAAGCTAGCGGGTTCCTACGAGCAGTACTTC. Protein sequence: CASSKLAGSYEQYF. V is TRBV5-4 and J is TRBJ2-7; 8 bases are a match to TRBD2. This CDR3 has 14 residues. Trimming cost V 4 bases and J 1 base; bases outside gene matches: 4. Germline V CDR1 and CDR2: SGHNT, YYREEE (reference sequence). The full variable domain, its missing parts supplied by reference TRBV5-4 and TRBJ2-7, is ETGVTQSPTHLIKTRGQQVTLRCSSQSGHNTVSWYQQALGQGPQFIFQYYREEENGRGNFPPRFSGLQFPNYSSELNVNALELDDSALYLCASSKLAGSYEQYFGPGTRLTVT.

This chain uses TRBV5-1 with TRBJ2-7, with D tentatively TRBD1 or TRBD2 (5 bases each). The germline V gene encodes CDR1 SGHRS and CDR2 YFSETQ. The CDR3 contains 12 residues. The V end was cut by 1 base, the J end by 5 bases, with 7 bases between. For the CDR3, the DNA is TGCGCCAGCAGCTTGTTGGGGGACGAGCAGTACTTC. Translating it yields CASSLLGDEQYF. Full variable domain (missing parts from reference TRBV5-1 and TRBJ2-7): KAGVTQTPRYLIKTRGQQVTLSCSPISGHRSVSWYQQTPGQGLQFLFEYFSETQRNKGNFPGRFSGRQFSNSRSEMNVSTLELGDSALYLCASSLLGDEQYFGPGTRLTVT.

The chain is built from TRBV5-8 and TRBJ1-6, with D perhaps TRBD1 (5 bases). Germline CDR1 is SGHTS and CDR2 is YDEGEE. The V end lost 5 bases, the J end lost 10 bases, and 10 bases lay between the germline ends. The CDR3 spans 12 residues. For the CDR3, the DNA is TGTGCCAGCAGGACAGATTGGTCACCCCTCCACTTT. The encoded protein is CASRTDWSPLHF.

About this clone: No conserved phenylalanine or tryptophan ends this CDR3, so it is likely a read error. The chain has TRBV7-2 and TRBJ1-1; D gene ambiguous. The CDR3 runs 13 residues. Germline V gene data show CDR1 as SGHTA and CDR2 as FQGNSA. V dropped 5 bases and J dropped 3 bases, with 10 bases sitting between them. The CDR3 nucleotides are TGTGCCAGCAGCCTTTATATGGACACTGAAGCTTTCCTT. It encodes CASSLYMDTEAFL.

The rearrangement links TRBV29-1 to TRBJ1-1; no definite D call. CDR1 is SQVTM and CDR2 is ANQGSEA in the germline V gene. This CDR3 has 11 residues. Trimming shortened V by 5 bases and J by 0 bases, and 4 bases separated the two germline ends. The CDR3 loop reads CSVTVNTEAFF. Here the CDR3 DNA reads TGCAGCGTTACAGTGAACACTGAAGCTTTCTTT.

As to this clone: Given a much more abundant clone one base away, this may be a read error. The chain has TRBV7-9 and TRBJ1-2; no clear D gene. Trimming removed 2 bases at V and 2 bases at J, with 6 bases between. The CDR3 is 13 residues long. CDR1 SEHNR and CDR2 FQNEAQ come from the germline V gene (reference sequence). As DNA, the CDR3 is TGTGCCAGCAGCTTAAACGGAAACTATGGCTACACCTTC. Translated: CASSLNGNYGYTF.

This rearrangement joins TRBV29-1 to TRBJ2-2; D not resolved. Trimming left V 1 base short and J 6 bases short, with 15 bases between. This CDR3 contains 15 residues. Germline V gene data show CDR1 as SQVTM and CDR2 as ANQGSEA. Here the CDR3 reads CSVEGLDYPPGELFF. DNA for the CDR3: TGCAGCGTTGAAGGTCTAGATTACCCCCCCGGGGAGCTGTTTTTT.

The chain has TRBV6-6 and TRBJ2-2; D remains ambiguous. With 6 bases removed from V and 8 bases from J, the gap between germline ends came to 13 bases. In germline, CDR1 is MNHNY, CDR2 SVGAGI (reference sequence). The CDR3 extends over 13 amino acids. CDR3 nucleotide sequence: TGTGCCAGCAGCCCGGGCCGGGTAGGGGAGCTGTTTTTT. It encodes CASSPGRVGELFF.

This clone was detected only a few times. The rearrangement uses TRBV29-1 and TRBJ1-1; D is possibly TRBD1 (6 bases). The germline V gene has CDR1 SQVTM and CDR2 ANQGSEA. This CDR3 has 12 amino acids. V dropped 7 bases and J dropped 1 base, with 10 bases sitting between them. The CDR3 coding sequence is TGCAGCGGCACCAGGGGGAACACTGAAGCTTTCTTT. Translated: CSGTRGNTEAFF.

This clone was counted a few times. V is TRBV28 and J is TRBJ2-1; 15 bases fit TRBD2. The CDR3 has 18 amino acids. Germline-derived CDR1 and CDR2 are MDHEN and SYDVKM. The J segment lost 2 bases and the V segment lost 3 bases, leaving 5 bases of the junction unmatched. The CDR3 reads CASSFPGTSGGTYNEQFF. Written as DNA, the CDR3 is TGTGCCAGCAGTTTCCCTGGGACTAGCGGGGGGACCTACAATGAGCAGTTCTTC.